The 13 T cell receptor beta chains below all came from one sample that was sequenced in a study of CD8+ T cells in alopecia areata. It was cDNA, reverse transcribed from extracted RNA, that served as the sequencing template. Generated by immunoSEQ multiplex PCR, the TCRdb table keeps only in-frame clones and is missing some. The sample holds over 120,000 clones, approximately 51% seen once. This sample comprised CD4+ T cells sorted from blood, obtained at week 0. The receptors originated from a human donor with alopecia areata.

Only a few counts were recorded for this clone. At the DNA level, this CDR3 is encoded by other sequences in the same sample as well. CDR3 loop: CSVRQGQETQYF. CDR3 DNA sequence: TGCAGCGTACGACAGGGGCAAGAGACCCAGTACTTC. The chain links TRBV29-1 to TRBJ2-5, with TRBD1 identical over 8 bases. J lost 2 bases, V lost 6 bases, and 2 bases had no gene match. Per the germline V gene, CDR1 is SQVTM and CDR2 is ANQGSEA. This CDR3 is built from 12 residues.

This clone has more than one count but fewer than ten. The rearrangement links TRBV20-1 to TRBJ1-1; D is unclear. CDR3 size: 11 residues. V was shortened by 1 base and J by 4 bases, with 4 bases between the two germline ends. The germline CDR1 and CDR2 sequences are DFQATT and SNEGSKA (reference sequence). Here the CDR3 reads CSARGSTEAFF. Written as DNA, the CDR3 is TGCAGTGCTAGAGGTAGCACTGAAGCTTTCTTT.

This chain links TRBV7-9 with TRBJ2-7, with 7 bases lining up with TRBD2. Germline V gene sequence: CDR1 SEHNR, CDR2 FQNEAQ (reference sequence). The CDR3 is made up of 14 amino acids. Losses at the gene ends were 1 base for V and 0 bases for J; bases not matched to a gene: 0. The CDR3 protein is CASSLGTSSYEQYF. CDR3 nucleotide sequence: TGTGCCAGCAGCTTAGGGACTAGCTCCTACGAGCAGTACTTC.

The rearrangement links TRBV4-1 to TRBJ2-7; no firm D call. Germline CDR1 and CDR2: MGHRA and YSYEKL. Trimming took off 4 bases at V and 3 bases at J, with 16 bases between the two ends. This CDR3 spans 15 amino acids. CDR3 sequence: CASSPGLGSRYEQYF. The CDR3, as DNA: TGCGCCAGCAGCCCGGGCTTGGGGTCCCGCTACGAGCAGTACTTC.

The gene calls are TRBV7-2 and TRBJ2-1, with 7 bases identical to TRBD2. The CDR3 contains 16 residues. Per the germline V gene, CDR1 is SGHTA and CDR2 is FQGNSA. V trimming: 3 bases; J trimming: 8 bases; junction bases outside the gene matches: 13. The chain's CDR3 is CASSLGLERAGDEQFF. The CDR3, as DNA: TGTGCCAGCAGCTTGGGACTGGAGAGGGCGGGGGATGAGCAGTTCTTC.

The table lists this clone with a few counts. The chain links TRBV29-1 to TRBJ2-1; TRBD2 might be the D (5 bases). The length of the CDR3 is 13 residues. The germline CDR1 and CDR2 sequences are SQVTM and ANQGSEA. V was clipped by 5 bases and J by 4 bases, with 12 bases between them. The CDR3: CSVRVGVYNEQFF. The CDR3 nucleotides are TGCAGCGTTAGGGTGGGAGTTTACAATGAGCAGTTCTTC.

This chain links TRBV7-2 with TRBJ2-5; TRBD1 aligns across 7 bases. This CDR3 is built from 15 residues. CDR1 is SGHTA and CDR2 is FQGNSA in the germline V gene. The J segment lost 3 bases and the V segment lost 5 bases, leaving 9 bases of the junction unmatched. As DNA, the CDR3 is TGTGCCAGCAGCAACAATCCAGGGGGAAAAGAGACCCAGTACTTC. It is translated as CASSNNPGGKETQYF.

This clone was observed a handful of times. The chain joins TRBV2 to TRBJ1-5; D call uncertain. The CDR3 has 12 residues. V was clipped by 7 bases and J by 6 bases, with 10 bases between them. Germline-derived CDR1 and CDR2 are SNHLY and FYNNEI. The CDR3 region has the DNA TGTGCCAGCACCCTCGTTGGTCAGCCCCAGCATTTT. Translation gives CASTLVGQPQHF. The variable domain in full, completed from reference TRBV2 and TRBJ1-5, reads EPEVTQTPSHQVTQMGQEVILRCVPISNHLYFYWYRQILGQKVEFLVSFYNNEISEKSEIFDDQFSVERPDGSNFTLKIRSTKLEDSAMYFCASTLVGQPQHFGDGTRLSIL.

The chain has TRBV29-1 and TRBJ2-5; no reliable D call. CDR3 length: 13 amino acids. Trimming shortened V by 3 bases and J by 5 bases, and 13 bases separated the two germline ends. Germline CDR1 SQVTM, CDR2 ANQGSEA. The CDR3 is CSVDVAPRETQYF. The CDR3 DNA is TGCAGCGTTGATGTAGCACCGCGGGAGACCCAGTACTTC.

This clone showed up just once. The chain recombines TRBV6-5 with TRBJ2-7; 8 bases agree with TRBD1. The germline V gene has CDR1 MNHEY and CDR2 SVGAGI. CDR3 length: 14 residues. Losses at the gene ends were 9 bases for V and 3 bases for J; bases not matched to a gene: 10. CDR3 loop: CASLDRAKGYEQYF. Here the CDR3 DNA reads TGTGCCAGTCTGGACAGGGCAAAAGGCTACGAGCAGTACTTC.

This clone was observed a single time. V gene TRBV28 combines with J gene TRBJ1-2; no reliable D call. V was clipped by 8 bases and J by 1 base, with 8 bases between them. Germline assignment: CDR1 MDHEN and CDR2 SYDVKM. The CDR3 loop spans 12 amino acids. CDR3: CASLGDNYGYTF. The DNA of the CDR3 is TGTGCCAGCCTCGGCGATAACTATGGCTACACCTTC.

For the CDR3, the DNA is TGCAGCGTTGAGCGGACAAGTCCGGGCTACGAGCAGTACTTC. This sequence encodes CSVERTSPGYEQYF. This sequence joins TRBV29-1 and TRBJ2-7; perhaps TRBD1 as D (5 bases). V lost 3 bases to trimming and J lost 3 bases, with 15 bases between them. The CDR3 consists of 14 residues. Germline-derived CDR1 and CDR2 are SQVTM and ANQGSEA.

The V and J genes are TRBV6-6 and TRBJ1-1; D remains ambiguous. This CDR3 comprises 12 residues. The V gene lost 5 bases and the J gene lost 0 bases, with 4 bases spanning the gap. CDR1 MNHNY and CDR2 SVGAGI come from the germline V gene (reference sequence). In DNA, the CDR3 is TGTGCCAGCAGTGTTGTGAACACTGAAGCTTTCTTT. Protein product: CASSVVNTEAFF.